This T cell receptor (beta chain) emerged from a study of CD8 T cells in ankylosing spondylitis. Study findings and constraints: What seemed typical of ankylosing spondylitis blood was a TCR beta motif built from eight highly homologous variants. The authors reported significant enrichment of disease-linked clones in matched ankylosing spondylitis synovial fluid. Disease-linked clones were found to be CD8+ and relatively rare in peripheral blood.

There are 12 residues in the CDR3. Germline assignment: CDR1 SEHNR and CDR2 FQNEAQ (reference sequence). V lost 2 bases, J lost 8 bases, and 4 bases lay in between. A quantitative 5'-RACE method, one with molecular barcodes, was used to make TCR beta libraries. MiXCR, run by TCRdb on the 5' RACE reads, gives a single entry per CDR3 protein. Here the sample spans about 390,000 distinct CDR3 sequences, 20% to 25% being singletons. As to this clonotype: Its target is unknown.

The genes are TRBV7-9 and TRBJ1-6, with D hard to call. The sample taken for sequencing was blood, either unsorted or a sorted T cell fraction (not recorded which). The TCR originated in a male donor with ankylosing spondylitis. The DNA of the CDR3 is TGTGCCAGCAGCTTATATGATTCACCCCTCCACTTT. The encoded protein is CASSLYDSPLHF.